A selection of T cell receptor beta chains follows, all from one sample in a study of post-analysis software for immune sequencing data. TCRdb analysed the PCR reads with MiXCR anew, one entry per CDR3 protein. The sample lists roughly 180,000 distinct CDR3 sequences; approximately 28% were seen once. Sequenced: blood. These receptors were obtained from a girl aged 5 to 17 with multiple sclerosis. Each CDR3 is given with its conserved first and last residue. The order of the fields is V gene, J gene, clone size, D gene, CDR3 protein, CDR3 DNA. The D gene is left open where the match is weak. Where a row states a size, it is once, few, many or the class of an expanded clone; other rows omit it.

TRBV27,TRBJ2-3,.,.,CASSLKAHNTDTQYF,TGTGCCAGCAGTTTAAAGGCTCACAACACAGATACGCAGTATTTT
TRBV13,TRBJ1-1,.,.,CASGHWAGTEAFF,TGTGCCAGCGGACACTGGGCGGGAACTGAAGCTTTCTTT
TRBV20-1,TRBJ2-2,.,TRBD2,CSASGGSETGELFF,TGCAGTGCTAGTGGCGGGAGCGAGACCGGGGAGCTGTTTTTT
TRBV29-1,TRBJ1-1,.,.,CSVEEGRGAEAFF,TGCAGCGTTGAAGAGGGGCGTGGCGCTGAAGCTTTCTTT
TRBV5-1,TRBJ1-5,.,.,CASSLDGGYQPQHF,TGCGCCAGCAGCTTGGACGGGGGGTATCAGCCCCAGCATTTT
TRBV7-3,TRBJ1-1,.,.,CASSPSQGGTEAFF,TGTGCCAGCAGCCCTAGTCAGGGCGGCACTGAAGCTTTCTTT
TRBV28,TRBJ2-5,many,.,CASSEGGTQYF,TGTGCCAGCTCCGAAGGGGGGACCCAGTACTTC
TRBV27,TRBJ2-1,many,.,CASSLGYSYNEQFF,TGTGCCAGCAGTTTGGGATACTCCTACAATGAGCAGTTCTTC
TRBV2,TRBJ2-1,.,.,CASSEGLADRYNEQFF,TGTGCCAGCAGTGAAGGTCTAGCAGACCGGTACAATGAGCAGTTCTTC
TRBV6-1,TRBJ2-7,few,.,CASLDTYEQYF,TGTGCCAGCTTAGACACCTACGAGCAGTACTTC
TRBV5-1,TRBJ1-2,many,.,CASSLVKAGDGYTF,TGCGCCAGCAGCTTGGTCAAGGCAGGGGATGGCTACACCTTC
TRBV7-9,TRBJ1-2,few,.,CASSSDADYGYTF,TGTGCCAGCAGTTCAGACGCCGACTATGGCTACACCTTC
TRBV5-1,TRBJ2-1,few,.,CASSLGGGARASGYNEQFF,TGCGCCAGCAGCTTAGGGGGTGGCGCGAGGGCTAGCGGTTACAATGAGCAGTTCTTC
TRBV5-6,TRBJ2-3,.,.,CASSRPPLSDTQYF,TGTGCCAGCAGCCGGCCCCCTCTATCAGATACGCAGTATTTT
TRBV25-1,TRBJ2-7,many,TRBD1,CASSGGQGYSYEQYF,TGTGCCAGCAGTGGAGGACAGGGGTACTCCTACGAGCAGTACTTC